The source of this T cell receptor beta chain is a study of cytomegalovirus exposure and HLA in healthy donors. Notes on the study in general: Most TCR sequences showed up rarely, but some public TCRs showed up in many donors.

V trimming: 2 bases; J trimming: 0 bases; junction bases outside the gene matches: 6. There are 17 residues in the CDR3. Germline CDR1 reads GTSNPN; CDR2 reads SVGIG (reference sequence). Repertoires were generated with immunoSEQ multiplex PCR, while TCRdb's copy carries only in-frame clones and drops some. The sample gives about 270,000 clones, 80% to 90% of which show up once; around 1% is in the top ten. This clone was detected only a few times. The antigen is undetermined. This chain connects TRBV30 to TRBJ2-6; 8 bases line up with TRBD1. Specimen: PBMCs. The receptor comes from a woman between 18 and 30 years old in good health and CMV-seronegative. CDR3: CAWSLTGTGSGANVLTF. CDR3 DNA: TGTGCCTGGAGTCTTACCGGGACAGGCTCTGGGGCCAACGTCCTGACTTTC.